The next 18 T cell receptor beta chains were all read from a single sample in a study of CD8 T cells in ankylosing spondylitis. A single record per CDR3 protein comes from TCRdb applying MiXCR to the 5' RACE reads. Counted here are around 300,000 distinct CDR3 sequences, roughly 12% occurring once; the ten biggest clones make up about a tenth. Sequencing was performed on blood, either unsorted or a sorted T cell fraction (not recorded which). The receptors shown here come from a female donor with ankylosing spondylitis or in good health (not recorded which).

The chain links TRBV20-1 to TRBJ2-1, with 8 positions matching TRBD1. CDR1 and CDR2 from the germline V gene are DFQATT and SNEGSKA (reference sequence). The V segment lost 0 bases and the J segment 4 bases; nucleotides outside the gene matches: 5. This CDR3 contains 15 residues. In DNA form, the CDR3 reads TGCAGTGCTAGAGATATTGGACAGGGATACAATGAGCAGTTCTTC. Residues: CSARDIGQGYNEQFF.

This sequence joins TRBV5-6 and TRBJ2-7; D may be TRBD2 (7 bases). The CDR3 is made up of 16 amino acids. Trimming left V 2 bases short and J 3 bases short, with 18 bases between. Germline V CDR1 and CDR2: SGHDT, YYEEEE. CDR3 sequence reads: CASSFGGGGRYYEQYF. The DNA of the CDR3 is TGTGCCAGCAGCTTCGGGGGAGGGGGACGCTACTACGAGCAGTACTTC.

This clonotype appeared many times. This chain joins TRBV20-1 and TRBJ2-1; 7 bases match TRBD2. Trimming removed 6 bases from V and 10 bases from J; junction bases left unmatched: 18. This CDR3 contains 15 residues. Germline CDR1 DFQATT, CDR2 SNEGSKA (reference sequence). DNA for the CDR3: TGCAGTGCGAATAAAGCGGGACTCAACCGTAGGGAGCAGTTCTTC. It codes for CSANKAGLNRREQFF.

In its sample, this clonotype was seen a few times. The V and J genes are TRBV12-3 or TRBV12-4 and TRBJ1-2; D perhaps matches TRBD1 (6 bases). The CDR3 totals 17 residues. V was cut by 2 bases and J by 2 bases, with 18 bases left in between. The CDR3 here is CASSLILGDNSNYGYTF. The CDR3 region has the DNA TGTGCCAGCAGTTTAATTCTCGGGGACAACTCCAACTATGGCTACACCTTC.

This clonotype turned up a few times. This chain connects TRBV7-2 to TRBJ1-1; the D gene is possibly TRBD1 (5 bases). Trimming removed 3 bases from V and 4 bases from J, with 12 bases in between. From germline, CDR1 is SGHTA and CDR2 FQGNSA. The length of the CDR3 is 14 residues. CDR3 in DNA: TGTGCCAGCAGCTTGTTCCCAGGGCGCACTGAAGCTTTCTTT. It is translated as CASSLFPGRTEAFF.

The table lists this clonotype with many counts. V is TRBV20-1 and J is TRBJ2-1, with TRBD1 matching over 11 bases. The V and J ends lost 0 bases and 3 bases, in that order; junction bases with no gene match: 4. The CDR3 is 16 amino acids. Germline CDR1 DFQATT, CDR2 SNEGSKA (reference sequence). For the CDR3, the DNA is TGCAGTGCTAGAGACTCCGGGACAGGGGGCTACAATGAGCAGTTCTTC. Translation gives CSARDSGTGGYNEQFF.

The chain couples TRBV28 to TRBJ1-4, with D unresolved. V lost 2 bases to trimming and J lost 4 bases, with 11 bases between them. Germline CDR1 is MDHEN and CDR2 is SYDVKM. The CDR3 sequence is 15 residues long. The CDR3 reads CASSLKSRINEKLFF. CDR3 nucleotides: TGTGCCAGCAGTTTAAAATCGCGAATTAATGAAAAACTGTTTTTT.

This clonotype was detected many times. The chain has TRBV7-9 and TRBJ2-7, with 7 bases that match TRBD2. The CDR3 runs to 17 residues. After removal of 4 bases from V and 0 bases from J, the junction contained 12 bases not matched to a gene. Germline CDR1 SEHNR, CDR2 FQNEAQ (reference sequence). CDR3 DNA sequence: TGTGCCAGCAGCTCTCCCTCCAGGGAGGGGAGCTCCTACGAGCAGTACTTC. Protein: CASSSPSREGSSYEQYF.

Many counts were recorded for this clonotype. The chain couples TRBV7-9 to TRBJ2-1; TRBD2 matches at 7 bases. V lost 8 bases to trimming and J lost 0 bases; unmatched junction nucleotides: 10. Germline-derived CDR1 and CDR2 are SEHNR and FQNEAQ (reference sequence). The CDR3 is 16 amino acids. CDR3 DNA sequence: TGTGCCAGCTTACTCAACCCGGGGGGCTCCTACAATGAGCAGTTCTTC. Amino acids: CASLLNPGGSYNEQFF. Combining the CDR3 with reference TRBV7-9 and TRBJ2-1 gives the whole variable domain DTGVSQNPRHKITKRGQNVTFRCDPISEHNRLYWYRQTLGQGPEFLTYFQNEAQLEKSRLLSDRFSAERPKGSFSTLEIQRTEQGDSAMYLCASLLNPGGSYNEQFFGPGTRLTVL.

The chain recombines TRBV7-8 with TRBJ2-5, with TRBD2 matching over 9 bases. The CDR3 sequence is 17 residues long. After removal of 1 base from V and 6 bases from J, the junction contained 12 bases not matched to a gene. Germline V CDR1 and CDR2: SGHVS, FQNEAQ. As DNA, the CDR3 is TGTGCCAGCAGCTTAGTGCTGACTAGCGGCCCTAGGAAGACCCAGTACTTC. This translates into CASSLVLTSGPRKTQYF.

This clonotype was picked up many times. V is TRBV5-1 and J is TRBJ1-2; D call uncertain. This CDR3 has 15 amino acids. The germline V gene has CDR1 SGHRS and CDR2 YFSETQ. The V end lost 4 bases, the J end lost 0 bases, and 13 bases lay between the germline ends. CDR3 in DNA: TGCGCCAGCAGCCCCCGGCTCGGGACTAACTATGGCTACACCTTC. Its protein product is CASSPRLGTNYGYTF. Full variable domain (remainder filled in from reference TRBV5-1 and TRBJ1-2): KAGVTQTPRYLIKTRGQQVTLSCSPISGHRSVSWYQQTPGQGLQFLFEYFSETQRNKGNFPGRFSGRQFSNSRSEMNVSTLELGDSALYLCASSPRLGTNYGYTFGSGTRLTVV.

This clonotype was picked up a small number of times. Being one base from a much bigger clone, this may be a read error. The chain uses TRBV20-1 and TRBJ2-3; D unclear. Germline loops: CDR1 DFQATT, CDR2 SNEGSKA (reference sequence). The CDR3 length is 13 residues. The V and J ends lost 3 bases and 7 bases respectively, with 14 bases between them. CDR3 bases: TGCAGTGCTAGGAAGTTAGGATCATATACGCAGTATTTT. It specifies CSARKLGSYTQYF.

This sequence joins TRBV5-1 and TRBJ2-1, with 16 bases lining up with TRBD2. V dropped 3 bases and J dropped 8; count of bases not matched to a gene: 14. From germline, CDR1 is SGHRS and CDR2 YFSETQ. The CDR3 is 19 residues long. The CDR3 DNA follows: TGCGCCAGCAGCTCCGGGACTAGCGGGGGGGCCTGGATAAGCCATGAGCAGTTCTTC. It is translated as CASSSGTSGGAWISHEQFF.

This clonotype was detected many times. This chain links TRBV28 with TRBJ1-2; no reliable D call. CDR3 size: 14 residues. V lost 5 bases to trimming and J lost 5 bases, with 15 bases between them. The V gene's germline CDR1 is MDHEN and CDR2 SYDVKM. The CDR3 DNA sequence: TGTGCCAGCAGTATTCCGTTTCAGTCGTATGGCTACACCTTC. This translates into CASSIPFQSYGYTF.

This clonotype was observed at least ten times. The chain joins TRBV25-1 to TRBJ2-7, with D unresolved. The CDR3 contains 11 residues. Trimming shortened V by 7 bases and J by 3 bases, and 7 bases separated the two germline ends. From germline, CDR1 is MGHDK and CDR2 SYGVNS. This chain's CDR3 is CASTYRYEQYF. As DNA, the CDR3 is TGTGCCAGCACCTATCGCTACGAGCAGTACTTC.

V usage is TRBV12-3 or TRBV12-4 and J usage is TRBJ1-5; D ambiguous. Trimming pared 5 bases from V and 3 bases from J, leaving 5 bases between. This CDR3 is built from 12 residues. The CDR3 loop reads CASSPSNQPQHF. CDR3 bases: TGTGCCAGCAGTCCATCCAATCAGCCCCAGCATTTT.

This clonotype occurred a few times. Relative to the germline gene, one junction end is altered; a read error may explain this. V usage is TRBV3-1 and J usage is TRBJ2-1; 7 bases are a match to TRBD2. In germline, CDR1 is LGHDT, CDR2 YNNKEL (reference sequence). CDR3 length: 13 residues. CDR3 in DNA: TGTGCCAGCAGCCAGGCCCGAGGACTAGGGCACCTCTTC. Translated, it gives CASSQARGLGHLF.

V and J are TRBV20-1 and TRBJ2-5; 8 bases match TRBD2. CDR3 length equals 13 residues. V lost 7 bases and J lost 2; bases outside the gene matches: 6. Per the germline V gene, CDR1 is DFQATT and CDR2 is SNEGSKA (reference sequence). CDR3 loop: CSGSGLVQETQYF. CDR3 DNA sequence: TGCAGTGGCTCGGGACTAGTGCAAGAGACCCAGTACTTC.